The rows below give T cell receptor beta chains drawn from one sample of a study of vaccination and CD4 T cells after COVID-19. TCRdb used MiXCR to reprocess the PCR reads, holding one entry per CDR3 protein. The table shows more than 15,000 distinct CDR3 sequences, with 26% occurring only once. Antigen specificity for these receptors is unknown. The sample comprised cultured CD4+ T cells from blood. The receptors stem from a human donor with COVID-19. The conserved cysteine and the conserved F or W are not part of the CDR3 here. Fields, in order: V gene, CDR3 length, CDR3 protein.

v_call: TRBV28; cdr3_length: 10; cdr3_aa: ASSTSSYEQY
v_call: TRBV19; cdr3_length: 14; cdr3_aa: ASSTQGASGANVLT
v_call: TRBV19; cdr3_length: 15; cdr3_aa: ASSPTGAILGANVLT
v_call: TRBV15; cdr3_length: 13; cdr3_aa: AASRDVAGTNIQY
v_call: TRBV7-2; cdr3_length: 14; cdr3_aa: ASSLARARGNSPLH
v_call: TRBV4-2; cdr3_length: 13; cdr3_aa: ASSQDERGYYGYT
v_call: TRBV14; cdr3_length: 12; cdr3_aa: ASSQDSLQGGHT
v_call: TRBV19; cdr3_length: 12; cdr3_aa: ASSKRQGADEQY
v_call: TRBV11-2; cdr3_length: 13; cdr3_aa: ASSLERGSQETQY
v_call: TRBV6-5; cdr3_length: 15; cdr3_aa: ASSSLRGAGGTYEQY
v_call: TRBV7-2; cdr3_length: 12; cdr3_aa: ASSLATGAGELF
v_call: TRBV11-3; cdr3_length: 12; cdr3_aa: ASSFRDNSYEQY
v_call: TRBV6-2/TRBV6-3; cdr3_length: 9; cdr3_aa: ASSLWEEAF